This passage covers 9 T cell receptor beta chains from one sample sequenced in a study of Ad26.COV2.S vaccination and SARS-CoV-2 variants. Measured with immunoSEQ multiplex PCR; TCRdb has only the in-frame clones, and not every one. This sample carries around 300,000 clones, roughly nine tenths of them seen once, and the ten largest clones take over 5%. Treatment denoted: around 19 received Ad26.COV2.S at low or high dose, single or two shots; 5 received placebo; per-sample allocation not given. Specimens were obtained on day 63 following the first vaccine or placebo injection. This sample comprised peripheral blood, obtained in a trial of Ad26.COV2.S vaccine versus placebo. These receptors all stem from a person between 18 and 65 years old who received the Ad26.COV2.S COVID-19 vaccine or a placebo.

The rearrangement uses TRBV3-1 (or the pseudogene TRBV3-2) and TRBJ2-2; D might be TRBD2 (6 bases). The CDR3 contains 15 residues. V shed 4 bases and J shed 8 bases, with 17 bases lying between them. Per the germline V gene, CDR1 is LGHDT and CDR2 is YNNKEL (reference sequence). This CDR3 is CASSLNFRRGGELFF. For the CDR3, the DNA is TGTGCCAGCAGCCTCAATTTCCGCCGGGGGGGGGAGCTGTTTTTT.

This clone was seen a single time. The rearrangement links TRBV5-1 to TRBJ2-7; TRBD2 aligns across 11 bases. V lost 5 bases to trimming and J lost 1 base; unmatched junction nucleotides: 5. The germline CDR1 and CDR2 sequences are SGHRS and YFSETQ. The CDR3 contains 15 residues. Here the CDR3 reads CASSSTSGASYEQYF. In DNA, the CDR3 is TGCGCCAGCAGTTCGACTAGCGGGGCTTCCTACGAGCAGTACTTC.

The J gene is TRBJ1-2, the V gene TRBV4-1; tentatively, D is TRBD1 (6 bases). CDR3 length: 19 residues. Germline V gives CDR1 MGHRA, CDR2 YSYEKL. V gave up 0 bases and J gave up 0 bases, with 20 bases separating them. For the CDR3, the DNA is TGCGCCAGCAGCCAAGAAGCGGCAGGGGCCCGTATCCCTAACTATGGCTACACCTTC. It codes for CASSQEAAGARIPNYGYTF.

The V gene is TRBV5-1, the J gene TRBJ2-5, with 8 nucleotides matching TRBD1. The J segment lost 1 base and the V segment lost 0 bases, leaving 2 bases of the junction unmatched. The germline gives CDR1 SGHRS, CDR2 YFSETQ. The CDR3 runs to 15 residues. CDR3 loop: CASSLAGGRQETQYF. Here the CDR3 DNA reads TGCGCCAGCAGCTTGGCAGGGGGCCGCCAAGAGACCCAGTACTTC.

The chain combines TRBV7-9 with TRBJ2-1; 8 bases match TRBD2. Germline-derived CDR1 and CDR2 are SEHNR and FQNEAQ (reference sequence). The CDR3 contains 15 residues. J gave up 8 bases and V 8 bases, and 14 bases lay outside the gene matches. CDR3 sequence reads: CASRQGLVSVDEQFF. CDR3 in DNA: TGTGCCAGCCGCCAGGGACTAGTCAGTGTTGATGAGCAGTTCTTC.

The chain joins TRBV7-9 to TRBJ1-6; 10 bases agree with TRBD1. The ends lost 1 base at V and 14 bases at J; junction bases unmatched: 11. Germline CDR1 and CDR2: SEHNR and FQNEAQ (reference sequence). This CDR3 contains 16 residues. CDR3 in DNA: TGTGCCAGCAGCTTAGATAATTCGGGACAGGGGTTAACCCTCCACTTT. Its protein product is CASSLDNSGQGLTLHF.

This chain joins TRBV6-5 and TRBJ2-7, with D maybe TRBD2 (6 bases). V lost 10 bases to trimming and J lost 6 bases, with 19 bases between them. The CDR3 covers 13 residues. Germline CDR1 MNHEY, CDR2 SVGAGI. The CDR3 reads CATAGLNLPEQYV. The CDR3 region has the DNA TGTGCCACCGCGGGGTTAAATCTCCCCGAGCAGTACGTC.

The rearrangement links TRBV11-2 to TRBJ2-3, with TRBD2 as a possible D gene (6 bases). Trimming removed 1 base at V and 6 bases at J, with 11 bases between. Germline-derived CDR1 and CDR2 are SGHAT and FQNNGV. This CDR3 region has 14 residues. The CDR3 region has the DNA TGTGCCAGCAGCTTAGCCAGGGAGGTGGATACGCAGTATTTT. Translation gives CASSLAREVDTQYF.

This sequence joins TRBV4-1 and TRBJ2-7; 7 bases map to TRBD1. Trimming cost V 1 base and J 2 bases; bases outside gene matches: 11. This CDR3 comprises 17 residues. Germline V gene sequence: CDR1 MGHRA, CDR2 YSYEKL. This CDR3 reads CASSQGLDRAKTYEQYF. The CDR3 nucleotides read TGCGCCAGCAGCCAAGGGCTCGACAGGGCGAAAACCTACGAGCAGTACTTC.